This is a list of T cell receptor beta chains from one sample in a study of blood T cell repertoires in COVID-19. Repertoires were generated with immunoSEQ multiplex PCR, while TCRdb's copy carries only in-frame clones and drops some. Of 250,000 to 400,000 clones in the sample, approximately 88% are singletons; the top ten hold roughly 1.7%. Sequencing used peripheral blood. These TCRs come from a woman under 40 with COVID-19, enrolled during active disease. The CDR3 runs from the conserved cysteine through the conserved F or W. The D gene is left open where the match is weak. A row's size may be missing; if present it is once, few, many or a size class.

clone_size: once
j_call: TRBJ2-6
cdr3_length: 17
v_call: TRBV5-1
d_call: TRBD1
cdr3_nt: TGCGCCAGCAGCTGGGACAGCCTCCCCTCTGGGGCCAACGTCCTGACTTTC
cdr3_aa: CASSWDSLPSGANVLTF

clone_size: NA
j_call: TRBJ2-1
cdr3_length: 15
v_call: TRBV9
d_call: TRBD1
cdr3_nt: TGTGCCAGCAGCGTAGGGTCAGGACAGGGTAGTGAGCAGTTCTTC
cdr3_aa: CASSVGSGQGSEQFF

clone_size: NA
j_call: TRBJ1-4
cdr3_length: 19
v_call: TRBV5-5
d_call: TRBD1
cdr3_nt: TGTGCCAGCAGCGTTGCTAAAACAGGGGGCTCTGCTACTAATGAAAAACTGTTTTTT
cdr3_aa: CASSVAKTGGSATNEKLFF

clone_size: NA
j_call: TRBJ2-2
cdr3_length: 11
v_call: TRBV19
d_call: NA
cdr3_nt: TGTGCCAGCTCCGAGGCCGGGGAGCTGTTTTTT
cdr3_aa: CASSEAGELFF

clone_size: NA
j_call: TRBJ2-2
cdr3_length: 14
v_call: TRBV3-1/TRBV3-2
d_call: NA
cdr3_nt: TGTGCCAGCAGCCAGCGGGGGCTCACCGGGGAGCTGTTTTTT
cdr3_aa: CASSQRGLTGELFF

clone_size: NA
j_call: TRBJ1-1
cdr3_length: 15
v_call: TRBV5-6
d_call: TRBD1
cdr3_nt: TGTGCCAGCAGCCGAAGGCACAGGGGGAACACTGAAGCTTTCTTT
cdr3_aa: CASSRRHRGNTEAFF

clone_size: NA
j_call: TRBJ2-1
cdr3_length: 14
v_call: TRBV5-1
d_call: TRBD2
cdr3_nt: TGCGCCAGCAGGTCCGGGCGGGGGGCCTATGAGCAGTTCTTC
cdr3_aa: CASRSGRGAYEQFF

clone_size: NA
j_call: TRBJ2-7
cdr3_length: 15
v_call: TRBV27
d_call: TRBD1
cdr3_nt: TGTGCCAGCAGTTTATCAGGGGGCTCCTCCTACGAGCAGTACTTC
cdr3_aa: CASSLSGGSSYEQYF

clone_size: once
j_call: TRBJ2-1
cdr3_length: 15
v_call: TRBV4-1
d_call: TRBD2
cdr3_nt: TGCGCCAGCAGCCAAGGAGCGGGGGGGCGTAATGAGCAGTTCTTC
cdr3_aa: CASSQGAGGRNEQFF

clone_size: NA
j_call: TRBJ1-2
cdr3_length: 16
v_call: TRBV30
d_call: TRBD1
cdr3_nt: TGTGCCTGGAGTTATAACAGGGGGAAAGCCTTCTATGGCTACACCTTC
cdr3_aa: CAWSYNRGKAFYGYTF

clone_size: NA
j_call: TRBJ1-1
cdr3_length: 13
v_call: TRBV7-3
d_call: NA
cdr3_nt: TGTGCCAGCAGCTATTACAGGCGGACTGAAGCTTTCTTT
cdr3_aa: CASSYYRRTEAFF

clone_size: NA
j_call: TRBJ2-7
cdr3_length: 17
v_call: TRBV5-1
d_call: NA
cdr3_nt: TGCGCCAGCAGCTTGATGTCAGGAACGGTCAACCCCTACGAGCAGTACTTC
cdr3_aa: CASSLMSGTVNPYEQYF

clone_size: NA
j_call: TRBJ2-7
cdr3_length: 15
v_call: TRBV7-6
d_call: TRBD2
cdr3_nt: TGTGCCAGCAGTCTTAGCGGGGGGTTATCCTACGAGCAGTACTTC
cdr3_aa: CASSLSGGLSYEQYF

clone_size: NA
j_call: TRBJ2-2
cdr3_length: 17
v_call: TRBV4-1
d_call: TRBD1
cdr3_nt: TGCGCCAGCAGCCCACACCGGACAGGGTCTAACACCGGGGAGCTGTTTTTT
cdr3_aa: CASSPHRTGSNTGELFF

clone_size: once
j_call: TRBJ1-2
cdr3_length: 11
v_call: TRBV20-1
d_call: NA
cdr3_nt: TGCAGTGCTAGGGAGAGCTATGGCTACACCTTC
cdr3_aa: CSARESYGYTF

clone_size: NA
j_call: TRBJ1-3
cdr3_length: 15
v_call: TRBV28
d_call: NA
cdr3_nt: TGTGCCAGCAGGACTACACAGCACTCTGGAAACACCATATATTTT
cdr3_aa: CASRTTQHSGNTIYF

clone_size: NA
j_call: TRBJ2-3
cdr3_length: 17
v_call: TRBV10-1
d_call: NA
cdr3_nt: TGCGCCAGCAGTGAGTCGTTTTCTGGACCCGGGGCAGATACGCAGTATTTT
cdr3_aa: CASSESFSGPGADTQYF

clone_size: NA
j_call: TRBJ1-2
cdr3_length: 14
v_call: TRBV28
d_call: TRBD1
cdr3_nt: TGTGCCAGCGGATCCGGGACAGGGTCCTATGGCTACACCTTC
cdr3_aa: CASGSGTGSYGYTF

clone_size: NA
j_call: TRBJ1-4
cdr3_length: 14
v_call: TRBV28
d_call: TRBD1
cdr3_nt: TGTGCCAGCAGTTTCCGGACAGGGATTGAAAAACTGTTTTTT
cdr3_aa: CASSFRTGIEKLFF

clone_size: NA
j_call: TRBJ2-5
cdr3_length: 13
v_call: TRBV5-5
d_call: NA
cdr3_nt: TGTGCCAGCAGCTTGGTTACAGGAGAGACCCAGTACTTC
cdr3_aa: CASSLVTGETQYF

clone_size: NA
j_call: TRBJ1-1
cdr3_length: 14
v_call: TRBV6-1
d_call: NA
cdr3_nt: TGTGCCAGCAGTGACGGAGATTCGAGGACTGAAGCTTTCTTT
cdr3_aa: CASSDGDSRTEAFF

clone_size: NA
j_call: TRBJ1-4
cdr3_length: 14
v_call: TRBV7-6
d_call: TRBD1
cdr3_nt: TGTGCCAGCAGCTTCCGGGACAGGGGAGAAAAACTGTTTTTT
cdr3_aa: CASSFRDRGEKLFF

clone_size: NA
j_call: TRBJ1-2
cdr3_length: 16
v_call: TRBV28
d_call: TRBD1
cdr3_nt: TGTGCCAGCAGCCTCCCGGGACAGGGGGCTGGTAATGGCTACACCTTC
cdr3_aa: CASSLPGQGAGNGYTF

clone_size: NA
j_call: TRBJ2-5
cdr3_length: 14
v_call: TRBV5-1
d_call: NA
cdr3_nt: TGCGCCAGCAGCTTGACTGCCACCCAAGAGACCCAGTACTTC
cdr3_aa: CASSLTATQETQYF

clone_size: few
j_call: TRBJ1-3
cdr3_length: 13
v_call: TRBV20-1
d_call: TRBD1
cdr3_nt: TGCAGTGCTAGTTTTGGCAGGGGGGACACCATATATTTT
cdr3_aa: CSASFGRGDTIYF

clone_size: NA
j_call: TRBJ1-1
cdr3_length: 15
v_call: TRBV27
d_call: TRBD1
cdr3_nt: TGTGCCACCAAAAGACAGGGAGAGAGGAACACTGAAGCTTTCTTT
cdr3_aa: CATKRQGERNTEAFF

clone_size: NA
j_call: TRBJ2-7
cdr3_length: 15
v_call: TRBV5-8
d_call: TRBD2
cdr3_nt: TGTGCCAGCAGCCAGACTAGCGGGGGGCCCTACGAGCAGTACTTC
cdr3_aa: CASSQTSGGPYEQYF

clone_size: NA
j_call: TRBJ2-7
cdr3_length: 15
v_call: TRBV6-5
d_call: TRBD2
cdr3_nt: TGTGCCAGCAGTTATGACCGCCAGCGGGGGGATGAGCAGTACTTC
cdr3_aa: CASSYDRQRGDEQYF

clone_size: NA
j_call: TRBJ2-3
cdr3_length: 12
v_call: TRBV7-8
d_call: NA
cdr3_nt: TGTGCCAGCAGCACTAGCACAGATACGCAGTATTTT
cdr3_aa: CASSTSTDTQYF

clone_size: NA
j_call: TRBJ1-4
cdr3_length: 16
v_call: TRBV15
d_call: NA
cdr3_nt: TGTGCCACCAGCAGAGATTTGGGGGCAAGTAGTGAAAAACTGTTTTTT
cdr3_aa: CATSRDLGASSEKLFF

clone_size: NA
j_call: TRBJ1-3
cdr3_length: 15
v_call: TRBV9
d_call: NA
cdr3_nt: TGTGCCAGCAGCGTAGTGGGGGCTTCTGGAAACACCATATATTTT
cdr3_aa: CASSVVGASGNTIYF

clone_size: few
j_call: TRBJ2-5
cdr3_length: 13
v_call: TRBV7-3
d_call: NA
cdr3_nt: TGTGCCAGCAGCTTAAGCGGTATCGAGACCCAGTACTTC
cdr3_aa: CASSLSGIETQYF

clone_size: NA
j_call: TRBJ2-1
cdr3_length: 16
v_call: TRBV4-2
d_call: TRBD2
cdr3_nt: TGTGCCAGCAGCCAAGAATTTGGTGGGGGGGGCAATGAGCAGTTCTTC
cdr3_aa: CASSQEFGGGGNEQFF

clone_size: once
j_call: TRBJ1-5
cdr3_length: 13
v_call: TRBV10-3
d_call: NA
cdr3_nt: TGTGCCATCAATGGCAGGGCTGATCAGCCCCAGCATTTT
cdr3_aa: CAINGRADQPQHF

clone_size: NA
j_call: TRBJ2-2
cdr3_length: 14
v_call: TRBV5-1
d_call: TRBD1
cdr3_nt: TGCGCCAGCAGCTTAATACAGGGGGACGGGGAGCTGTTTTTT
cdr3_aa: CASSLIQGDGELFF

clone_size: NA
j_call: TRBJ1-1
cdr3_length: 16
v_call: TRBV19
d_call: TRBD1
cdr3_nt: TGTGCCAGTAGTCCTGGACAGGGAATGATGAACACTGAAGCTTTCTTT
cdr3_aa: CASSPGQGMMNTEAFF

clone_size: NA
j_call: TRBJ1-2
cdr3_length: 16
v_call: TRBV4-2
d_call: TRBD1
cdr3_nt: TGTGCCAGCAGCCAAGAGGGACAGGATTTTAACTATGGCTACACCTTC
cdr3_aa: CASSQEGQDFNYGYTF

clone_size: NA
j_call: TRBJ2-3
cdr3_length: 16
v_call: TRBV5-1
d_call: TRBD2
cdr3_nt: TGCGCCAGCAGCTTGGATAGCGGGGGGGCCCCAGATACGCAGTATTTT
cdr3_aa: CASSLDSGGAPDTQYF

clone_size: once
j_call: TRBJ1-5
cdr3_length: 16
v_call: TRBV19
d_call: NA
cdr3_nt: TGTGCCAGTATCGCTCTCGTGGGAGACAGCAATCAGCCCCAGCATTTT
cdr3_aa: CASIALVGDSNQPQHF

clone_size: NA
j_call: TRBJ1-2
cdr3_length: 16
v_call: TRBV15
d_call: TRBD1
cdr3_nt: TGTGCCACCAGCAGGGATCTCGGACAGGATCAATATGGCTACACCTTC
cdr3_aa: CATSRDLGQDQYGYTF

clone_size: NA
j_call: TRBJ2-5
cdr3_length: 16
v_call: TRBV7-9
d_call: NA
cdr3_nt: TGTGCCAGCAGCTCCTCTTTGCGGGGACCGCAAGAGACCCAGTACTTC
cdr3_aa: CASSSSLRGPQETQYF

clone_size: NA
j_call: TRBJ2-2
cdr3_length: 15
v_call: TRBV27
d_call: TRBD2
cdr3_nt: TGTGCCAGCAGTTTAATAGCGGGGGTCACCGGGGAGCTGTTTTTT
cdr3_aa: CASSLIAGVTGELFF

clone_size: NA
j_call: TRBJ1-6
cdr3_length: 15
v_call: TRBV5-1
d_call: NA
cdr3_nt: TGCGCCAGCAGCTTGGGTCTACAGGGTAATTCACCCCTCCACTTT
cdr3_aa: CASSLGLQGNSPLHF

clone_size: NA
j_call: TRBJ1-1
cdr3_length: 18
v_call: TRBV7-8
d_call: TRBD1
cdr3_nt: TGTGCCAGCAGCTTAGATGGGACAGGGCACTTAGTAGACACTGAAGCTTTCTTT
cdr3_aa: CASSLDGTGHLVDTEAFF

clone_size: NA
j_call: TRBJ1-4
cdr3_length: 15
v_call: TRBV11-2
d_call: TRBD1
cdr3_nt: TGTGCCAGCAGCAAACGACAGGGAACGGATGAAAAACTGTTTTTT
cdr3_aa: CASSKRQGTDEKLFF

clone_size: NA
j_call: TRBJ1-6
cdr3_length: 17
v_call: TRBV4-2
d_call: NA
cdr3_nt: TGTGCCAGCAGCCAAGGAGGTACGGGGAGATATAATTCACCCCTCCACTTT
cdr3_aa: CASSQGGTGRYNSPLHF

clone_size: NA
j_call: TRBJ1-2
cdr3_length: 16
v_call: TRBV11-2
d_call: TRBD1
cdr3_nt: TGTGCCAGCAGCTTAGGACCCGGACAGGGGGCCTATGGCTACACCTTC
cdr3_aa: CASSLGPGQGAYGYTF

clone_size: NA
j_call: TRBJ1-1
cdr3_length: 14
v_call: TRBV28
d_call: TRBD1
cdr3_nt: TGTGCCAGCAGATGGGACAGCATGAACACTGAAGCTTTCTTT
cdr3_aa: CASRWDSMNTEAFF

clone_size: NA
j_call: TRBJ1-1
cdr3_length: 16
v_call: TRBV7-6
d_call: NA
cdr3_nt: TGTGCCAGCAGCTTACTCCAGGGGAGGGTGAACACTGAAGCTTTCTTT
cdr3_aa: CASSLLQGRVNTEAFF

clone_size: NA
j_call: TRBJ1-6
cdr3_length: 14
v_call: TRBV6-2/TRBV6-3
d_call: NA
cdr3_nt: TGTGCCAGCAGTCGGACAGCCGATAATTCACCCCTCCACTTT
cdr3_aa: CASSRTADNSPLHF

clone_size: once
j_call: TRBJ2-7
cdr3_length: 15
v_call: TRBV6-2/TRBV6-3
d_call: TRBD2
cdr3_nt: TGTGCCAGCAGTTACCAGGGCGGGGGACCATACGAGCAGTACTTC
cdr3_aa: CASSYQGGGPYEQYF

clone_size: NA
j_call: TRBJ2-2
cdr3_length: 14
v_call: TRBV3-1/TRBV3-2
d_call: TRBD2
cdr3_nt: TGTGCCATCCGTAGCGGGGGACTCACCGGGGAGCTGTTTTTT
cdr3_aa: CAIRSGGLTGELFF

clone_size: NA
j_call: TRBJ1-3
cdr3_length: 20
v_call: TRBV9
d_call: NA
cdr3_nt: TGTGCCAGCAGCGTAGGTTTGTTCTGGCCGACTGCAAGCTCTGGAAACACCATATATTTT
cdr3_aa: CASSVGLFWPTASSGNTIYF

clone_size: NA
j_call: TRBJ1-3
cdr3_length: 16
v_call: TRBV6-2/TRBV6-3
d_call: TRBD1
cdr3_nt: TGTGCCAGCAGTAATACGGGACAGCTCCTGGGAAACACCATATATTTT
cdr3_aa: CASSNTGQLLGNTIYF

clone_size: NA
j_call: TRBJ1-1
cdr3_length: 14
v_call: TRBV18
d_call: TRBD1
cdr3_nt: TGTGCCAGCTCACCATTCGGGACAGGAGGTGAAGCTTTCTTT
cdr3_aa: CASSPFGTGGEAFF